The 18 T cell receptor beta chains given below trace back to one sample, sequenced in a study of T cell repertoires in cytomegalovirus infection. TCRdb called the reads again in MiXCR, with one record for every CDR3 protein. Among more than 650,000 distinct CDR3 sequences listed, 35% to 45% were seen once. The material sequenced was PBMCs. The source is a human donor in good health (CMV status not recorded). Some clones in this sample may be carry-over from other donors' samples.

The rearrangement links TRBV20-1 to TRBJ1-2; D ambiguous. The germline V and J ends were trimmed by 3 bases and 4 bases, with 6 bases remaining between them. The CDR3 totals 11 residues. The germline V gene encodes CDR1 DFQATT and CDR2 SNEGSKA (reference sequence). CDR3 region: CSARGGYGYTF. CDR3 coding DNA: TGCAGTGCTAGGGGTGGCTATGGCTACACCTTC.

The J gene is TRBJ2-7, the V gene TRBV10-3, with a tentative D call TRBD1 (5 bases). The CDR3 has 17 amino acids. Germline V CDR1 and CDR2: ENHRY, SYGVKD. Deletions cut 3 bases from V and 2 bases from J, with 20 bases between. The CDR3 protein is CAISDRVNPWATYEQYF. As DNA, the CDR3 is TGTGCCATCAGTGACAGGGTCAACCCGTGGGCCACCTACGAGCAGTACTTC.

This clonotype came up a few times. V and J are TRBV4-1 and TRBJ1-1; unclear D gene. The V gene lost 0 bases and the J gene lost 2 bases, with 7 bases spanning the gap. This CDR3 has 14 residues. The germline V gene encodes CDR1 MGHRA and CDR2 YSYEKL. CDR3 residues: CASSQEAGNTEAFF. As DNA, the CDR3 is TGCGCCAGCAGCCAAGAGGCAGGAAACACTGAAGCTTTCTTT.

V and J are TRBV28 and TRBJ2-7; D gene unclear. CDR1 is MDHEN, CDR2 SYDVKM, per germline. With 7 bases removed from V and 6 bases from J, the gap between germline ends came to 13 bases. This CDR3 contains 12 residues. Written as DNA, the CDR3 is TGTGCCAGCACCCCAAACGTCTTCGAGCAGTACTTC. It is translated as CASTPNVFEQYF.

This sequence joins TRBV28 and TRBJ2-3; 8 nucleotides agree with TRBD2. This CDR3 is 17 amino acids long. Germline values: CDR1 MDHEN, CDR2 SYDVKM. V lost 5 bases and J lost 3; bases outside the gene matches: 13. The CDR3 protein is CASSPPGGGGWTDTQYF. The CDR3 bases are TGTGCCAGCAGTCCACCCGGGGGGGGCGGTTGGACAGATACGCAGTATTTT.

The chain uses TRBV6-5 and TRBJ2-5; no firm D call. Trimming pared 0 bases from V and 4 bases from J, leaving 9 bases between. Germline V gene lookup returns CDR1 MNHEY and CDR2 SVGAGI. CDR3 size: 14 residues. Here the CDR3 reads CASSYSNGRETQYF. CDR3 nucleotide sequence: TGTGCCAGCAGTTACTCGAACGGCAGAGAGACCCAGTACTTC.

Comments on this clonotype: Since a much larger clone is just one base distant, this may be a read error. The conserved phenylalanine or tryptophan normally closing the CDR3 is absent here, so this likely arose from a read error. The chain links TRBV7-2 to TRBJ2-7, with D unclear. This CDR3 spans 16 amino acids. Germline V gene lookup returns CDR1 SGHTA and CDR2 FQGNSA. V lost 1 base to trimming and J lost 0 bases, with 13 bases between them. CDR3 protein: CASSLVGGVSSYEQYL. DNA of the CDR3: TGTGCCAGCAGCTTAGTAGGTGGGGTTAGCTCCTACGAGCAGTACTTA.

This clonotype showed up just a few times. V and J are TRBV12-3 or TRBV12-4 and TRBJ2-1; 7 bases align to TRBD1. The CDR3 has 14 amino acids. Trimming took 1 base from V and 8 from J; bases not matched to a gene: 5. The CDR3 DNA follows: TGTGCCAGCAGTTTAGGCCAGGGGGACCATGAGCAGTTCTTC. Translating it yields CASSLGQGDHEQFF.

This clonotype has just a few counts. DNA for the CDR3: TGTGCCAGTAGTATAGTGGCAGGGAGTAATCAGCCCCAGCATTTT. It codes for CASSIVAGSNQPQHF. This chain connects TRBV19 to TRBJ1-5, with D perhaps TRBD1 (5 bases). V dropped 1 base and J dropped 4 bases, with 11 bases sitting between them. The CDR3 runs 15 residues. Germline CDR1 is LNHDA and CDR2 is SQIVND (reference sequence).

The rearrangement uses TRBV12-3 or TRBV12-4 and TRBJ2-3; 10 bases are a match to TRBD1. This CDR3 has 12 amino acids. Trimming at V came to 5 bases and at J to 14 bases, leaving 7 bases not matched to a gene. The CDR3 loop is CASSTDRGDPYF. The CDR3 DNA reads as TGTGCCAGCAGTACGGACAGGGGGGACCCGTATTTT.

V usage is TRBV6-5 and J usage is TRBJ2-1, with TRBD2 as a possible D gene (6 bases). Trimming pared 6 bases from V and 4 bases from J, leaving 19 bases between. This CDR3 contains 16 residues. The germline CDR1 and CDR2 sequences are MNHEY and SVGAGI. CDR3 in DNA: TGTGCCAGCAGCCCCGCCGGGAGCCCTAAATACAATGAGCAGTTCTTC. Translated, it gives CASSPAGSPKYNEQFF.

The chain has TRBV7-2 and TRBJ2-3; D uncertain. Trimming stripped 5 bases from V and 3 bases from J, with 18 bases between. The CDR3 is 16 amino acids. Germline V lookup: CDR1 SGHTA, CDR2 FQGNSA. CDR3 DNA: TGTGCCAGCAGCCTGCCTGTACGGGCCGCGACAGATACGCAGTATTTT. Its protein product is CASSLPVRAATDTQYF.

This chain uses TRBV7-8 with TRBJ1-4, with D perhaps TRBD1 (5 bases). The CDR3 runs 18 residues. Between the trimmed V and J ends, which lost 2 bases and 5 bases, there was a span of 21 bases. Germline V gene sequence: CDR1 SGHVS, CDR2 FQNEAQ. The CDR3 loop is CASSLRGKAAGDNEKLFF. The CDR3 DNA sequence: TGTGCCAGCAGCTTACGGGGGAAAGCGGCAGGTGACAATGAAAAACTGTTTTTT.

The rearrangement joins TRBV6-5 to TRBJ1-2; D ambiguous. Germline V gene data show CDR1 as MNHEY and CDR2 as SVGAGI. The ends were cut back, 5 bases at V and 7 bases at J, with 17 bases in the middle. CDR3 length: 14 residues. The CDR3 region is CASSPRRGSGGYTF. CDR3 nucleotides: TGTGCCAGCAGTCCCAGGCGGGGATCCGGTGGCTACACCTTC.

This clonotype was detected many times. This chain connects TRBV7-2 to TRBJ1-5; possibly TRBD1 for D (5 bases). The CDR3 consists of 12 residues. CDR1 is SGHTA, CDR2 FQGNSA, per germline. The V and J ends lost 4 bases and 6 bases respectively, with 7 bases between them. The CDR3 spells CASSSTVQPQHF. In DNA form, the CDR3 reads TGTGCCAGCAGCTCGACAGTTCAGCCCCAGCATTTT.

CDR3 protein: CASSIKVAGGPISHEQFF. DNA for the CDR3: TGTGCCAGTAGTATCAAAGTAGCGGGGGGGCCGATAAGCCATGAGCAGTTCTTC. V usage is TRBV19 and J usage is TRBJ2-1; 11 bases are a match to TRBD2. This CDR3 has 18 residues. The germline V gene has CDR1 LNHDA and CDR2 SQIVND (reference sequence). V lost 3 bases, J lost 8 bases, and 15 bases stayed unmatched. The full variable domain, completed using reference TRBV19 and TRBJ2-1, is DGGITQSPKYLFRKEGQNVTLSCEQNLNHDAMYWYRQDPGQGLRLIYYSQIVNDFQKGDIAEGYSVSREKKESFPLTVTSAQKNPTAFYLCASSIKVAGGPISHEQFFGPGTRLTVL.

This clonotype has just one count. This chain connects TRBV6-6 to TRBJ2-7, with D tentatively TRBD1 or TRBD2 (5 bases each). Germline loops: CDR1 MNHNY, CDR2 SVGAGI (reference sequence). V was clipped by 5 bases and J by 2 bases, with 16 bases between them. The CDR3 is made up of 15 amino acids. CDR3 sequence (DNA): TGTGCCAGCAGTGAGGAGGCCAGGGCTACCTACGAGCAGTACTTC. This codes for CASSEEARATYEQYF.

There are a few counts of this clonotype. The CDR3 is CSASLTSGMYQETQYF. CDR3 sequence (DNA): TGCAGTGCTAGTTTGACTAGCGGGATGTACCAAGAGACCCAGTACTTC. The rearrangement uses TRBV20-1 and TRBJ2-5; TRBD2 agrees at 11 bases. The CDR3 runs to 16 residues. Germline trimming cut 3 bases from V and 0 bases from J; bases unmatched to any gene: 6. Germline CDR1 DFQATT, CDR2 SNEGSKA (reference sequence).